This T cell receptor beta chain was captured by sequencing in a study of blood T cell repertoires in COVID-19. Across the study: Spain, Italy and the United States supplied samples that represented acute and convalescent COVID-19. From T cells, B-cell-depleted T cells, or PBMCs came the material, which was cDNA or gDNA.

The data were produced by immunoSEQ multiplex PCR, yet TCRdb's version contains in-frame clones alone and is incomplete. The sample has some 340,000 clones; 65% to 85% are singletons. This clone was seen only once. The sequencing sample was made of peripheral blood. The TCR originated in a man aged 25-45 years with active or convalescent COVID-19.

The CDR3 loop reads CASSLGGGQPQHF. CDR3 coding DNA: TGTGCCAGCAGCTTGGGGGGGGGCCAGCCCCAGCATTTT. This sequence joins TRBV11-1 and TRBJ1-5, with D maybe TRBD1 (6 bases). The CDR3 is 13 residues long. Trimming took off 3 bases at V and 7 bases at J, with 10 bases between the two ends. CDR1 SGHAT and CDR2 FQDESV come from the germline V gene (reference sequence).